Below, 30 T cell receptor beta chains from the same sample are listed, as sequenced in a study of blood T cell repertoires in COVID-19. Sequencing was performed with immunoSEQ multiplex PCR; in TCRdb, only in-frame clones are kept and a portion is missing. The table has around 340,000 clones, around 88% seen once; the top ten hold roughly 3%. Sequencing input: peripheral blood. Every receptor here comes from a man aged 25-40 years with active or convalescent COVID-19.

The chain recombines TRBV12-3 or TRBV12-4 with TRBJ2-1, with D unresolved. CDR3 length: 11 residues. The germline V and J ends were trimmed by 8 bases and 8 bases, with 10 bases remaining between them. CDR3 coding DNA: TGTGCCAGCCTTCTGAACTATGAGCAGTTCTTC. Amino acid sequence: CASLLNYEQFF.

The chain links TRBV2 to TRBJ1-4; the D gene is possibly TRBD1 (5 bases). Trimming stripped 11 bases from V and 2 bases from J, with 12 bases between. This CDR3 has 13 amino acids. Germline values: CDR1 SNHLY, CDR2 FYNNEI. This chain's CDR3 is CAAVGGTNEKLFF. CDR3 bases: TGTGCCGCCGTGGGGGGGACTAATGAAAAACTGTTTTTT.

This clone was counted a single time. The chain uses TRBV10-3 and TRBJ2-1, with D possibly TRBD2 on 6 matching bases. Germline V lookup: CDR1 ENHRY, CDR2 SYGVKD. This CDR3 has 15 residues. The V end lost 1 base, the J end lost 6 bases, and 13 bases lay between the germline ends. In DNA form, the CDR3 reads TGTGCCATCAGTGAGTTGAAGACTAGAGGCAATGAGCAGTTCTTC. Residues: CAISELKTRGNEQFF.

The rearrangement uses TRBV12-5 and TRBJ1-1; the D gene is possibly TRBD1 (6 bases). The CDR3 has 14 residues. Trimming cost V 1 base and J 5 bases, with 11 bases left between them. Germline values: CDR1 LGHNT, CDR2 FRNRAP. CDR3 sequence reads: CASGLAEGGTEAFF. The CDR3 coding sequence is TGTGCTAGTGGTTTGGCAGAGGGGGGGACTGAAGCTTTCTTT.

This chain joins TRBV5-4 and TRBJ1-4; the D gene is possibly TRBD1 (6 bases). V was pared by 7 bases and J by 5 bases, with 12 bases between. The germline V gene encodes CDR1 SGHNT and CDR2 YYREEE (reference sequence). The CDR3 runs 13 residues. CDR3 in DNA: TGTGCCAGCCGGCTGCAGGGGAATGAAAAACTGTTTTTT. Residues: CASRLQGNEKLFF.

This clone was observed a handful of times. The V gene is TRBV7-9, the J gene TRBJ2-7; no reliable D call. Trimming pared 3 bases from V and 0 bases from J, leaving 3 bases between. Germline lookup yields CDR1 SEHNR and CDR2 FQNEAQ (reference sequence). The CDR3 extends over 12 amino acids. The DNA of the CDR3 is TGTGCCAGCAGCTTGCGCTCCTACGAGCAGTACTTC. The encoded protein is CASSLRSYEQYF.

The rearrangement joins TRBV4-2 to TRBJ2-3; 7 bases line up with TRBD2. This CDR3 has 18 amino acids. Germline V gene data show CDR1 as LGHNA and CDR2 as YNFKEQ. The junction had 9 bases not matched to a gene; V was cut back by 0 bases and J by 0 bases. The CDR3: CASSQDYLLASSTDTQYF. The CDR3 region has the DNA TGTGCCAGCAGCCAAGATTACCTACTAGCGTCTAGCACAGATACGCAGTATTTT.

V gene TRBV5-6 combines with J gene TRBJ1-6; 7 nucleotides match TRBD1. V was clipped by 4 bases and J by 10 bases; unmatched bases: 8. Looked up from germline, CDR1 is SGHDT and CDR2 is YYEEEE. The CDR3 runs 14 residues. The CDR3 DNA is TGTGCCAGCAGCGGGGTAACCAGGGGGTCACCCCTCCACTTT. Protein sequence: CASSGVTRGSPLHF.

Remarks on this clone: Different DNA sequences within this sample yield the same CDR3. V and J are TRBV11-3 and TRBJ2-1; D unclear. CDR3 length equals 12 residues. The germline CDR1 and CDR2 sequences are SGHNT and YENEEA. V lost 1 base to trimming and J lost 6 bases, with 4 bases between them. CDR3 in DNA: TGTGCCAGCAGCTTAGGAGTCAATGAGCAGTTCTTC. Residues: CASSLGVNEQFF.

The chain links TRBV10-3 to TRBJ1-2; 8 positions match TRBD1. J was trimmed by 3 bases and V by 6 bases; bases with no gene match: 6. Germline V gene sequence: CDR1 ENHRY, CDR2 SYGVKD. The CDR3 is 14 amino acids. The CDR3 spells CAISSGQGDYGYTF. CDR3 sequence (DNA): TGTGCCATCAGCTCCGGACAGGGAGACTATGGCTACACCTTC.

This clone was observed a handful of times. The chain has TRBV11-2 and TRBJ2-7; possible D gene TRBD2, 5 bases. Between the trimmed V and J ends, which lost 0 bases and 0 bases, there was a span of 9 bases. Germline values: CDR1 SGHAT, CDR2 FQNNGV. The CDR3 runs 15 residues. The CDR3 bases are TGTGCCAGCAGCTTAGAGGGAGACGGCTCCTACGAGCAGTACTTC. Translation: CASSLEGDGSYEQYF.

The genes are TRBV3-1 (or the pseudogene TRBV3-2) and TRBJ1-3; tentative D call: TRBD1 (6 bases). Germline loops: CDR1 LGHDT, CDR2 YNNKEL (reference sequence). The V end was cut by 6 bases, the J end by 0 bases, with 15 bases between. CDR3 length equals 16 residues. CDR3: CASSFGTITSGNTIYF. The CDR3 DNA is TGTGCCAGCAGTTTCGGGACAATCACCTCTGGAAACACCATATATTTT.

This clone occurred many times. The chain links TRBV28 to TRBJ2-7; 7 bases are shared with TRBD2. The CDR3 contains 14 residues. Germline CDR1 reads MDHEN; CDR2 reads SYDVKM. J was trimmed by 2 bases and V by 5 bases; bases with no gene match: 6. CDR3 nucleotide sequence: TGTGCCAGCAGTCCCCCTAGCGGAGCCTACGAGCAGTACTTC. As protein: CASSPPSGAYEQYF.

The V gene is TRBV7-2, the J gene TRBJ2-5; possibly TRBD2 for D (6 bases). The ends were cut back, 5 bases at V and 5 bases at J, with 21 bases in the middle. From germline, CDR1 is SGHTA and CDR2 FQGNSA. This CDR3 contains 16 residues. CDR3 bases: TGTGCCAGCAGCCCAAGGGGCGGGGCCCCCGAGGAGACCCAGTACTTC. This encodes CASSPRGGAPEETQYF.

This chain joins TRBV6-5 and TRBJ2-6; no reliable D call. CDR1 is MNHEY and CDR2 is SVGAGI in the germline V gene. V was cut by 6 bases and J by 2 bases, with 5 bases left in between. The CDR3 length is 13 residues. This chain's CDR3 is CASRITGANVLTF. The DNA for the CDR3 is TGTGCCAGCAGAATCACTGGGGCCAACGTCCTGACTTTC.

This sequence joins TRBV25-1 and TRBJ1-2, with a tentative D call TRBD1 (6 bases). Trimming removed 5 bases at V and 3 bases at J, with 19 bases between. From germline, CDR1 is MGHDK and CDR2 SYGVNS. This CDR3 spans 16 amino acids. The CDR3 DNA is TGTGCCAGCAGTCAAAGCGGCAGGGGAGAAGACTATGGCTACACCTTC. This codes for CASSQSGRGEDYGYTF.

The rearrangement links TRBV4-1 to TRBJ2-2, with D perhaps TRBD2 (6 bases). CDR1 is MGHRA and CDR2 is YSYEKL in the germline V gene. Trimming took 1 base from V and 1 from J, leaving 16 bases between them. The CDR3 has 18 amino acids. The chain's CDR3 is CASSQGSSRLENTGELFF. The CDR3 DNA sequence: TGCGCCAGCAGCCAAGGATCCTCTCGACTAGAGAACACCGGGGAGCTGTTTTTT.

This chain joins TRBV7-9 and TRBJ2-1, with TRBD2 matching 9 bases. Germline lookup yields CDR1 SEHNR and CDR2 FQNEAQ (reference sequence). The CDR3 is 15 amino acids. J lost 4 bases, V lost 5 bases, and 6 bases had no gene match. The CDR3 sequence is CASSLSGRIYNEQFF. In DNA, the CDR3 is TGTGCCAGCAGCCTAAGCGGGAGGATATACAATGAGCAGTTCTTC.

The rearrangement joins TRBV12-5 to TRBJ1-6; a possible D gene is TRBD1 (5 bases). In germline, CDR1 is LGHNT, CDR2 FRNRAP. V lost 1 base and J lost 13, with 11 bases in between. This CDR3 is 13 amino acids long. The CDR3 region has the DNA TGTGCTAGTGGTTTGGGACAGCAAGGGCCCCTCCACTTT. Its protein is CASGLGQQGPLHF.

The rearrangement links TRBV6-2 or TRBV6-3 to TRBJ2-7; D might be TRBD1 (5 bases). V lost 4 bases and J lost 6, with 19 bases in between. This CDR3 has 15 amino acids. Germline values: CDR1 MNHEY, CDR2 SVGEGT. In DNA, the CDR3 is TGTGCCAGCAGTTTGGCTCAGGGCGGTAGGTCCGAGCAGTACTTC. This gives the protein CASSLAQGGRSEQYF.

CDR3 region: CASSLESSGGGPDTQYF. In DNA form, the CDR3 reads TGTGCCAGCAGCCTCGAGTCCTCAGGTGGGGGCCCAGATACGCAGTATTTT. V and J are TRBV4-2 and TRBJ2-3, with D maybe TRBD1 (6 bases). This CDR3 region has 17 residues. V lost 4 bases to trimming and J lost 4 bases, with 21 bases between them. The germline CDR1 and CDR2 sequences are LGHNA and YNFKEQ.

This rearrangement joins TRBV7-2 to TRBJ2-5; D might be TRBD1 (5 bases). Trimming took 5 bases from V and 0 from J, leaving 10 bases between them. The germline CDR1 and CDR2 sequences are SGHTA and FQGNSA. The CDR3 contains 14 residues. The CDR3: CASSGRTYQETQYF. The CDR3, as DNA: TGTGCCAGCAGCGGCCGGACATACCAAGAGACCCAGTACTTC.

The V and J genes are TRBV2 and TRBJ2-1, with a tentative D call TRBD1 (6 bases). V was trimmed by 9 bases and J by 1 base, leaving 13 bases between them. CDR3 size: 14 residues. Germline CDR1 and CDR2: SNHLY and FYNNEI. CDR3 DNA sequence: TGTGCCAGGGGGGTAAGGGGGTCCTACAATGAGCAGTTCTTC. Amino acids: CARGVRGSYNEQFF. The complete variable domain, with remaining parts taken from reference TRBV2 and TRBJ2-1, reads EPEVTQTPSHQVTQMGQEVILRCVPISNHLYFYWYRQILGQKVEFLVSFYNNEISEKSEIFDDQFSVERPDGSNFTLKIRSTKLEDSAMYFCARGVRGSYNEQFFGPGTRLTVL.

This clone was observed a single time. Other DNA sequences in the sample encode the same CDR3. The rearrangement links TRBV7-2 to TRBJ1-6, with D unclear. CDR1 is SGHTA, CDR2 FQGNSA, per germline. The CDR3 runs to 16 residues. V gave up 1 base and J gave up 0 bases, with 7 bases separating them. The CDR3 DNA is TGTGCCAGCAGCTTAGTTGGGAGCTCCTATAATTCACCCCTCCACTTT. The encoded protein is CASSLVGSSYNSPLHF.

The chain employs TRBV6-5 and TRBJ1-1; D is unclear. CDR3 length: 14 residues. Germline-derived CDR1 and CDR2 are MNHEY and SVGAGI. The V gene lost 5 bases and the J gene lost 4 bases, with 14 bases spanning the gap. The CDR3 here is CASSRLRGITEAFF. The CDR3 nucleotides are TGTGCCAGCAGTCGACTCCGAGGGATCACTGAAGCTTTCTTT.

This clone was seen a handful of times. The V call is TRBV6-1, the J call TRBJ1-6; D is unresolved. Germline V gene lookup returns CDR1 MNHNS and CDR2 SASEGT. The CDR3 spans 16 residues. Trimming pared 2 bases from V and 0 bases from J, leaving 8 bases between. The CDR3 bases are TGTGCCAGCAGTGAAATCCGCGCCTCCTATAATTCACCCCTCCACTTT. Its translation is CASSEIRASYNSPLHF.

Only a few counts were recorded for this clone. This chain links TRBV7-2 with TRBJ2-5, with D possibly TRBD2 on 6 matching bases. CDR1 SGHTA and CDR2 FQGNSA come from the germline V gene. This CDR3 is built from 13 residues. V was cut by 3 bases and J by 10 bases, with 15 bases left in between. CDR3 amino acids: CASSFQGGPSQYF. CDR3 nucleotides: TGTGCCAGCAGCTTCCAGGGAGGTCCTAGCCAGTACTTC.

The CDR3: CASSLGTGASADTQYF. The CDR3 DNA follows: TGTGCCAGCAGCTTAGGGACAGGGGCGAGTGCAGATACGCAGTATTTT. This chain joins TRBV7-2 and TRBJ2-3; TRBD1 matches 9 bases. The germline gives CDR1 SGHTA, CDR2 FQGNSA. This CDR3 has 16 amino acids. After removal of 1 base from V and 4 bases from J, the junction contained 6 bases not matched to a gene.

The rearrangement uses TRBV11-3 and TRBJ1-2, with D unclear. Germline V gene sequence: CDR1 SGHNT, CDR2 YENEEA. This CDR3 is built from 13 residues. V was clipped by 4 bases and J by 4 bases, with 10 bases between them. The chain's CDR3 is CASSSPSGYGYTF. As DNA, the CDR3 is TGTGCCAGCAGCTCCCCCTCCGGCTATGGCTACACCTTC.

This chain uses TRBV6-5 with TRBJ1-2; the D is unclear. Between the trimmed V and J ends, which lost 2 bases and 0 bases, there was a span of 7 bases. The CDR3 runs to 14 residues. The germline gives CDR1 MNHEY, CDR2 SVGAGI. CDR3 amino acids: CASSYDGANYGYTF. For the CDR3, the DNA is TGTGCCAGCAGTTACGACGGAGCTAACTATGGCTACACCTTC.